This is a list of T cell receptor beta chains from one sample in a study of CD8+ T cells in alopecia areata. Sequencing used immunoSEQ multiplex PCR; TCRdb keeps in-frame clones, though not all of them. Among hundreds of thousands of clones listed, about three fifths were seen once. The material sequenced was CD4+ T cells sorted from blood, taken at week 24, from a patient treated with tofacitinib. The receptors come from a human donor with alopecia areata. Both conserved end residues are part of each CDR3. A D gene is named only where the DNA matches it firmly. Not every row has a clone size; where given, it reads once, few, many or a size class.

CASRRTSGPYEQYF | TGTGCCAGCAGAAGGACTAGCGGACCCTACGAGCAGTACTTC | TRBJ2-7 | TRBD2 | . | TRBV27
CASSTQGHNEQFF | TGTGCCAGCAGTACCCAGGGACACAATGAGCAGTTCTTC | TRBJ2-1 | . | once | TRBV6-6
CAWSVETGHNSPLHF | TGTGCCTGGAGTGTAGAGACAGGGCACAATTCACCCCTCCACTTT | TRBJ1-6 | TRBD1 | . | TRBV30
CSAARGYEQYF | TGCAGTGCGGCACGAGGTTACGAGCAGTACTTC | TRBJ2-7 | . | . | TRBV20-1
CAWSVPPTGGLGYTF | TGTGCCTGGAGTGTACCCCCCACAGGGGGCCTGGGCTACACCTTC | TRBJ1-2 | TRBD1 | once | TRBV30
CAGTWTGETQYF | TGTGCCGGAACATGGACAGGGGAGACCCAGTACTTC | TRBJ2-5 | TRBD1 | . | TRBV30
CSAEDNQETQYF | TGCAGCGCCGAGGACAACCAAGAGACCCAGTACTTC | TRBJ2-5 | . | . | TRBV29-1
CSVGRRGGRETQYF | TGCAGCGTTGGTCGGCGGGGGGGCCGTGAGACCCAGTACTTC | TRBJ2-5 | TRBD2 | few | TRBV29-1
CASSFDGQRNQPQHF | TGCGCCAGCAGCTTTGATGGACAGCGCAATCAGCCCCAGCATTTT | TRBJ1-5 | . | . | TRBV5-1
CASRDRGPGELFF | TGTGCCAGCAGAGACAGGGGGCCCGGGGAGCTGTTTTTT | TRBJ2-2 | TRBD1 | once | TRBV2
CASNTGTGATEAFF | TGTGCCAGCAACACCGGGACAGGGGCCACTGAAGCTTTCTTT | TRBJ1-1 | TRBD1 | few | TRBV28
CSVAGSPLTGELFF | TGCAGCGTTGCAGGGAGTCCTCTTACCGGGGAGCTGTTTTTT | TRBJ2-2 | . | . | TRBV29-1
CASSGTVSYEQYF | TGTGCCAGCAGTGGGACTGTCTCTTACGAGCAGTACTTC | TRBJ2-7 | . | . | TRBV27
CASSLAGLAGGDTQYF | TGCGCCAGCAGCTTGGCTGGGCTAGCGGGGGGAGATACGCAGTATTTT | TRBJ2-3 | TRBD2 | few | TRBV5-1
CASSLNLGTDTQYF | TGTGCCAGCAGTCTAAACCTCGGCACAGATACGCAGTATTTT | TRBJ2-3 | . | . | TRBV27
CSVRGAGGRPETQYF | TGCAGCGTCCGCGGGGCGGGGGGTCGTCCGGAGACCCAGTACTTC | TRBJ2-5 | TRBD2 | few | TRBV29-1
CASSYQGLNTEAFF | TGTGCCAGCAGCTATCAGGGTTTGAACACTGAAGCTTTCTTT | TRBJ1-1 | . | . | TRBV28
CASSQDLLALGQYF | TGCGCCAGCAGCCAAGATCTGCTGGCTCTCGGCCAGTACTTC | TRBJ2-5 | . | . | TRBV4-1
CATSRDSRETQYF | TGTGCCACCAGCAGAGACTCAAGGGAGACCCAGTACTTC | TRBJ2-5 | . | . | TRBV15
CASSSDINSPLHF | TGTGCCAGCAGTTCGGACATCAATTCACCCCTCCACTTT | TRBJ1-6 | . | . | TRBV6-5
CASSQTGGAPERDEAFF | TGCGCCAGCAGTCAAACGGGGGGCGCCCCGGAAAGGGATGAAGCTTTCTTT | TRBJ1-1 | . | . | TRBV23-1
CASSQGSGSREKLFF | TGCGCCAGCAGCCAAGGATCCGGGTCTCGTGAAAAACTGTTTTTT | TRBJ1-4 | . | . | TRBV4-1
CASNLQASSYNEQFF | TGCGCCAGCAATCTACAGGCGAGCTCCTACAATGAGCAGTTCTTC | TRBJ2-1 | . | . | TRBV5-1
CSEGSRGEAFF | TGCAGCGAGGGCTCCCGGGGTGAAGCTTTCTTT | TRBJ1-1 | . | . | TRBV29-1
CASSQCTTNEKLFF | TGCGCCAGCAGTCAATGCACAACTAATGAAAAACTGTTTTTT | TRBJ1-4 | . | few | TRBV23-1
CASSTAPGGETQYF | TGCGCCAGCAGCACGGCCCCCGGAGGGGAGACCCAGTACTTC | TRBJ2-5 | . | . | TRBV5-1
CAWALLTGRRSYGYTF | TGTGCCTGGGCCCTGTTGACAGGGCGGAGGAGCTATGGCTACACCTTC | TRBJ1-2 | TRBD1 | few | TRBV30
CASSSATSGQETQYF | TGTGCCAGCAGCTCCGCCACTAGCGGACAAGAGACCCAGTACTTC | TRBJ2-5 | TRBD2 | . | TRBV5-4
CASSPNRGSSYNEQFF | TGTGCCAGCAGCCCTAACCGGGGAAGCTCCTACAATGAGCAGTTCTTC | TRBJ2-1 | . | few | TRBV11-2
CASSWGQENTEAFF | TGTGCCAGCAGCTGGGGACAGGAGAACACTGAAGCTTTCTTT | TRBJ1-1 | TRBD1 | . | TRBV5-4
CASRPDRAGGYTF | TGTGCCAGCCGCCCGGACAGGGCGGGCGGCTACACCTTC | TRBJ1-2 | TRBD1 | . | TRBV27
CASSPTGETQYF | TGTGCCAGCAGCCCCACAGGAGAGACCCAGTACTTC | TRBJ2-5 | . | . | TRBV4-2
CAWRGDRGGPEAFF | TGTGCCTGGAGAGGTGACAGGGGCGGTCCTGAAGCTTTCTTT | TRBJ1-1 | TRBD1 | . | TRBV30
CASSNGQDPRETQYF | TGCGCCAGCAGCAACGGACAGGATCCTCGCGAGACCCAGTACTTC | TRBJ2-5 | TRBD1 | . | TRBV5-1
CSVGSGHQETQYF | TGCAGCGTTGGGTCGGGCCATCAAGAGACCCAGTACTTC | TRBJ2-5 | . | . | TRBV29-1
CASSRGQDDNEQFF | TGTGCCAGCAGCCGTGGTCAGGATGACAATGAGCAGTTCTTC | TRBJ2-1 | . | . | TRBV6-5
CASSIGLAGVQETQYF | TGTGCCAGTAGTATCGGACTAGCGGGGGTCCAAGAGACCCAGTACTTC | TRBJ2-5 | TRBD2 | . | TRBV19
CASSLNSGTVSYEQYF | TGTGCCAGCAGCCTAAATTCTGGGACAGTGAGCTACGAGCAGTACTTC | TRBJ2-7 | TRBD1 | . | TRBV7-9
CASSLFLAGGLETQYF | TGTGCCAGCAGCCTTTTCCTAGCGGGGGGCTTAGAGACCCAGTACTTC | TRBJ2-5 | TRBD2 | . | TRBV5-4
CASSPPDAGRDGYTF | TGTGCCAGCAGTCCGCCGGATGCGGGGAGGGATGGCTACACCTTC | TRBJ1-2 | . | . | TRBV25-1
CSVESSGGASTQYF | TGCAGCGTTGAGTCTAGCGGGGGGGCCAGTACGCAGTATTTT | TRBJ2-3 | TRBD2 | few | TRBV29-1
CAWRGGKTYGYTF | TGTGCCTGGAGAGGGGGGAAAACCTATGGCTACACCTTC | TRBJ1-2 | . | . | TRBV30
CASSLGRSSYEQYF | TGCGCCAGCAGCTTGGGGAGGAGCTCCTACGAGCAGTACTTC | TRBJ2-7 | . | few | TRBV5-1
CAWRRTGSNEKLFF | TGTGCCTGGAGGAGGACAGGTTCTAATGAAAAACTGTTTTTT | TRBJ1-4 | TRBD1 | . | TRBV30
CASSQVRAYEQYF | TGCGCCAGCAGCCAAGTTAGGGCCTACGAGCAGTACTTC | TRBJ2-7 | . | . | TRBV4-1
CASCGQLMNTEAFF | TGTGCCAGCTGCGGACAACTCATGAACACTGAAGCTTTCTTT | TRBJ1-1 | . | . | TRBV2
CAWNTEAFF | TGTGCCTGGAACACTGAAGCTTTCTTT | TRBJ1-1 | . | . | TRBV30
CASRPTGGTNYGYTF | TGTGCCAGCAGACCTACAGGGGGTACTAACTATGGCTACACCTTC | TRBJ1-2 | TRBD1 | . | TRBV25-1
CASSAGQGDPRPQHF | TGTGCCAGCAGCGCGGGACAGGGGGACCCAAGGCCCCAGCATTTT | TRBJ1-5 | TRBD1 | . | TRBV7-9
CAWSSTLSGVSGNQPQHF | TGTGCCTGGAGTTCCACCCTTAGCGGAGTGTCGGGCAATCAGCCCCAGCATTTT | TRBJ1-5 | . | . | TRBV30
CASSRTGTREETQYF | TGTGCCAGCAGCCGGACCGGGACTAGGGAAGAGACCCAGTACTTC | TRBJ2-5 | TRBD2 | . | TRBV7-2
CASSFGDREQFF | TGTGCCAGCAGCTTCGGGGACCGCGAGCAGTTCTTC | TRBJ2-1 | . | . | TRBV5-4